These T cell receptor beta chains were read from a single sample in a study of cytomegalovirus exposure and HLA in healthy donors. Clones were sequenced by immunoSEQ multiplex PCR, and TCRdb holds only the in-frame ones, with some missing. Of 95,000 to 110,000 clones in the sample, more than 75% were seen once. Sequences were obtained from PBMCs. These receptors were taken from a woman aged 18-29 years in good health and CMV-seropositive. Each CDR3 is given with its conserved first and last residue. The D gene is left open where the match is weak. Clone size, where shown, is once, few, many, or a class for clones that have expanded.

TRBV10-1 NA NA CASSEKWAHPYNEQFF
TRBV5-1 NA TRBD2 CASSLGGFAGDEQYF
TRBV6-5 NA TRBD1 CASSYSRGQGAGGYTF
TRBV13 NA TRBD1 CASSSWAERQGGGQPQHF
TRBV19 NA NA CASSHISFSHNEQFF
TRBV18 NA NA CASSPNQGLYETQYF
TRBV29-1 NA NA CSVGYGIGEKLFF
TRBV6-1 NA NA CASSDDRNSYNEQFF
TRBV6-1 NA TRBD2 CASSGLAGARGHEQYF
TRBV11-1 once TRBD2 CASSRTSGQQFF
TRBV28 NA TRBD1 CASSAGQGVNDEQFF
TRBV7-2 NA NA CASSLVGALSGNTIYF
TRBV7-8 NA NA CASSLEQPYEQYF
TRBV5-1 NA TRBD1 CASSLAGQGDGKLFF